This T cell receptor (beta chain) appears in the sequencing data of a study of CD8+CD57+ T cells in acquired aplastic anemia. Study details: Mean DNA quantity obtained from sorted CD4+ and CD8+ cells was 2.5 to 4 ug. Study conclusions and caveats: Comparison of patients with controls identified twenty-nine shared CD8+ CDR3 sequences.

This clonotype was observed at least ten times. Its antigen is currently unknown. Using genomic DNA as the template, TCR beta VDJ and CDR3 profiling was carried out. TCRdb re-called the reads with MiXCR, one entry per CDR3 protein. The sample consists of about 160,000 distinct CDR3 sequences, 40% to 50% of them appearing once. Selection for sequencing was limited to patients who had shown CD8+CD57+ cell expansion by flow cytometry. Trimming took 3 bases from V and 7 from J; bases not matched to a gene: 6. The CDR3 totals 15 residues. Germline CDR1 reads KGHDR; CDR2 reads SFDVKD. This receptor was obtained from a human donor with aplastic anemia. Specimen: sorted CD4+, CD8+, or CD8+CD57+ T cells (not recorded which) from PBMCs. The gene calls are TRBV24-1 and TRBJ2-1; 9 positions match TRBD2. The CDR3 DNA reads TGTGCCACCAGTGATGGCGGGAGGGCGAGTAATGAGCAGTTCTTC. Translation gives CATSDGGRASNEQFF.